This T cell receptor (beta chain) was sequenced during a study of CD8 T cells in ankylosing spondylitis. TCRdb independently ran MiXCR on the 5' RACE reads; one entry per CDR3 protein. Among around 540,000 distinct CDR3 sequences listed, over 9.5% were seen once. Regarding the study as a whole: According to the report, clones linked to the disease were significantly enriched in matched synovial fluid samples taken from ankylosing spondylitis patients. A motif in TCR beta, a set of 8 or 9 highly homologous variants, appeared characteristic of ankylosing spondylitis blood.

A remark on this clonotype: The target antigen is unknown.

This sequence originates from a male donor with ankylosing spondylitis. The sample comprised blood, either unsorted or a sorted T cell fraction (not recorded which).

The CDR3 DNA is TGTGCCAGCAGCTCCCAGCGGGGAGTTGGAAACACCATATATTTT. Its translation: CASSSQRGVGNTIYF. J is TRBJ1-3 and V is TRBV7-6; the D is unclear. V lost 4 bases and J 3 bases, leaving 13 bases between the germline ends. CDR1 is SGHVS and CDR2 is FNYEAQ in the germline V gene. The CDR3 has 15 amino acids.